This T cell receptor beta chain was captured in a study of response to subunit inactivated influenza vaccine. In regard to this clonotype: Antigen: not known.

Study observations and caveats: The authors put forward the suggestion that each seasonal influenza vaccination may bring in only a limited number of new T cells.

TCRdb used MiXCR to reprocess the RT-PCR reads, holding one entry per CDR3 protein. Among about 520,000 distinct CDR3 sequences listed, about 25% were seen once. The sample here was CD4+ T cells sorted from PBMCs, taken around 5 days after vaccination. The sequence derives from a man in his fifties or sixties who received an inactivated influenza vaccine.

CDR3 protein: CASKAGTENEKLFF. The DNA for the CDR3 is TGTGCCAGCAAGGCCGGGACAGAGAATGAAAAACTGTTTTTT. The chain has TRBV2 and TRBJ1-4; 7 bases line up with TRBD1. The CDR3 is 14 residues long. The V and J ends lost 7 bases and 5 bases, in that order; junction bases with no gene match: 7. CDR1 is SNHLY and CDR2 is FYNNEI in the germline V gene.